The 9 T cell receptor beta chains presented below share a single source sample, sequenced in a study of blood T cell repertoires in COVID-19. TCRdb's copy holds only in-frame clones and misses some; the assay was immunoSEQ multiplex PCR. The sample lists fewer than 350,000 clones; more than 85% were seen once. What was sequenced was PBMCs or T cells enriched from blood (not recorded which). The origin of the receptors is a man aged 40-55 years who had been exposed to COVID-19.

In DNA, the CDR3 is TGTGCCAGTACCCGACTAGCGGGATCTAGTAACAATGAGCAGTTCTTC. It specifies CASTRLAGSSNNEQFF. The chain joins TRBV19 to TRBJ2-1; 11 bases match TRBD2. The CDR3 runs 16 residues. Per the germline V gene, CDR1 is LNHDA and CDR2 is SQIVND (reference sequence). Trimming removed 7 bases from V and 5 bases from J; junction bases left unmatched: 10.

The chain recombines TRBV4-2 with TRBJ2-6; a possible D gene is TRBD2 (5 bases). CDR3 length: 15 amino acids. Germline V gene data show CDR1 as LGHNA and CDR2 as YNFKEQ. V dropped 3 bases and J dropped 4 bases, with 10 bases sitting between them. CDR3 sequence: CASSHGLDGANVLTF. The DNA for the CDR3 is TGTGCCAGCAGCCATGGACTCGACGGGGCCAACGTCCTGACTTTC.

This clone came up a few times. This chain uses TRBV7-9 with TRBJ1-2, with a possible D match to TRBD1 (5 bases). Germline V lookup: CDR1 SEHNR, CDR2 FQNEAQ (reference sequence). This CDR3 is built from 17 residues. The germline V and J ends were trimmed by 7 bases and 0 bases, with 21 bases remaining between them. CDR3 sequence reads: CASISRDSQGANYGYTF. In DNA form, the CDR3 reads TGTGCCAGCATAAGCCGGGACTCTCAAGGAGCTAACTATGGCTACACCTTC.

This chain connects TRBV10-3 to TRBJ1-2; 7 nucleotides match TRBD1. The J segment lost 7 bases and the V segment lost 5 bases, leaving 7 bases of the junction unmatched. CDR3 length: 13 amino acids. Germline CDR1 reads ENHRY; CDR2 reads SYGVKD. CDR3 region: CAISQEQGTGYTF. The CDR3 nucleotides are TGTGCCATCAGTCAAGAACAGGGGACTGGCTACACCTTC.

The chain carries TRBV30 and TRBJ1-1; D is perhaps TRBD1 (5 bases). Germline assignment: CDR1 GTSNPN and CDR2 SVGIG (reference sequence). Trimming took 0 bases from V and 10 from J, leaving 12 bases between them. CDR3 size: 12 residues. CDR3 nucleotide sequence: TGTGCCTGGAGTGTATTAACAGGTTCAGCTTTCTTT. Residues: CAWSVLTGSAFF.

This chain connects TRBV27 to TRBJ1-4, with 7 bases aligning to TRBD1. Germline V gene data show CDR1 as MNHEY and CDR2 as SMNVEV (reference sequence). The CDR3 has 16 amino acids. J was trimmed by 1 base and V by 5 bases; bases with no gene match: 7. CDR3 sequence: CASSTRQGLTNEKLFF. Written as DNA, the CDR3 is TGTGCCAGCAGTACAAGACAGGGACTAACTAATGAAAAACTGTTTTTT.

This clone occurred once. The V call is TRBV10-2, the J call TRBJ2-5; tentative D call: TRBD1 (8 bases). Germline values: CDR1 WSHSY, CDR2 SAAADI. V lost 6 bases to trimming and J lost 5 bases, with 16 bases between them. This CDR3 spans 14 amino acids. The CDR3 nucleotides are TGCGCCAGCAGCGACAGGGGTAGCGGGGAGACCCAGTACTTC. This codes for CASSDRGSGETQYF.

This chain uses TRBV5-6 with TRBJ2-7; 12 bases are shared with TRBD1. V was clipped by 0 bases and J by 9 bases; unmatched bases: 7. CDR3 length: 15 residues. Per germline, CDR1 SGHDT and CDR2 YYEEEE. The CDR3 sequence: CASSLEGTGGVWQYF. The CDR3 region has the DNA TGTGCCAGCAGCTTGGAGGGGACAGGGGGCGTTTGGCAGTACTTC.

The V and J genes are TRBV19 and TRBJ2-5, with D possibly matching TRBD2 (5 bases). The CDR3 length is 13 residues. Germline lookup yields CDR1 LNHDA and CDR2 SQIVND (reference sequence). V was shortened by 6 bases and J by 5 bases, with 13 bases between the two germline ends. DNA of the CDR3: TGTGCCAGTAGCGCCGTAACGGGGGAGACCCAGTACTTC. Protein sequence: CASSAVTGETQYF.